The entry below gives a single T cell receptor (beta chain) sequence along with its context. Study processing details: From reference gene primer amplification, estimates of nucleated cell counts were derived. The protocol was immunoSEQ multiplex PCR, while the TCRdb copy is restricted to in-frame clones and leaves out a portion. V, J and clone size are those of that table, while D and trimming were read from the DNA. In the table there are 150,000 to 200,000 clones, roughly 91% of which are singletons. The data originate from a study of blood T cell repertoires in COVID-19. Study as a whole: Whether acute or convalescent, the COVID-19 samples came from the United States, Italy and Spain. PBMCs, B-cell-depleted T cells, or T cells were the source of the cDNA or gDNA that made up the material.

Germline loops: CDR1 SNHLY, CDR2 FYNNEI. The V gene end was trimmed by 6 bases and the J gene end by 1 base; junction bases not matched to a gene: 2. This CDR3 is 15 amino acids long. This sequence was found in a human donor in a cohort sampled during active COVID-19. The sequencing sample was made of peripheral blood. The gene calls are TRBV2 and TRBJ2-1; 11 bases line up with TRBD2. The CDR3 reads CASRGLAGSYNEQFF. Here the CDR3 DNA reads TGTGCCAGCAGAGGACTAGCGGGTTCCTACAATGAGCAGTTCTTC.